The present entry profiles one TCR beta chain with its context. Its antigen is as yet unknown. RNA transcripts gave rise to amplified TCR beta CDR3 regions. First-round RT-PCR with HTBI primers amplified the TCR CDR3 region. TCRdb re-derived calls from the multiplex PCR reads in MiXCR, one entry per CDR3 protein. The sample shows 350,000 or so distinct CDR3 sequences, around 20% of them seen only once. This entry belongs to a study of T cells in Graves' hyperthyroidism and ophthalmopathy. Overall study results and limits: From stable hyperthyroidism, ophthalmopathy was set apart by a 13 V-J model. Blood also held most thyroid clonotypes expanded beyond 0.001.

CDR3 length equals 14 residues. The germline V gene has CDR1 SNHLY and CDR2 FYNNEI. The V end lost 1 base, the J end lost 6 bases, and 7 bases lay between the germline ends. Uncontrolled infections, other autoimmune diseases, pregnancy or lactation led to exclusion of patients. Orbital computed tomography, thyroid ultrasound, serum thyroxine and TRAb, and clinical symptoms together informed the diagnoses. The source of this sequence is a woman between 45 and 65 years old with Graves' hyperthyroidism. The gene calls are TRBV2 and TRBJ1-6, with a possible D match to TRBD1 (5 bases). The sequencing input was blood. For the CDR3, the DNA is TGTGCCAGCAGTGAAGAGGGACGTAATTCACCCCTCCACTTT. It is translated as CASSEEGRNSPLHF.